This TCR beta chain stems from a study of cytomegalovirus exposure and HLA in healthy donors. Study context: The Caucasian-associated ancestry cluster contained about four fifths of the roughly 390 genotyped donors. Study outcomes and limitations: Roughly uniform sequencing depth across donors was assumed, possibly incorrectly. It was reported that the classifier diagnosed cytomegalovirus status with high specificity and sensitivity in both the original and validation cohorts.

The PCR employed 60 Vbeta primers together with 13 Jbeta primers. TCRdb's copy holds only in-frame clones and misses some; the assay was immunoSEQ multiplex PCR. Of roughly 100,000 clones listed, less than 80% are singletons. Many counts were recorded for this clone. Its cognate antigen is unknown. CDR1 is SGHTS and CDR2 is YDEGEE in the germline V gene. V was shortened by 1 base and J by 4 bases, with 11 bases between the two germline ends. The CDR3 is made up of 14 amino acids. The source material was PBMCs. This chain connects TRBV5-8 to TRBJ2-5, with D perhaps TRBD1 (5 bases). This clonotype originated in a man between 60 and 75 years old in good health and CMV-seronegative. CDR3 nucleotides: TGTGCCAGCAGCTTGTCCCAGGGTATAGAGACCCAGTACTTC. Amino acid sequence: CASSLSQGIETQYF.